This is a list of T cell receptor beta chains from one sample in a study of control samples from healthy donors and cancer patients. The repertoire was sequenced with immunoSEQ multiplex PCR; TCRdb's copy has only in-frame clones and lacks some. Among over 70,000 clones, approximately 91% were seen once, and the ten largest hold about 7.6%. Sequencing was carried out using blood. The receptors originated from a woman in her sixties in good health. Each CDR3 is given with its conserved first and last residue. D genes are given only for firm matches. Expanded clones get a size class; other rows say once, few or many, or leave the size out.

d_call	j_call	clone_size	v_call	cdr3_nt	cdr3_aa
-	TRBJ2-5	-	TRBV6-1	TGTGCCAGCAGTGAAGAGGGGATCGAGACCCAGTACTTC	CASSEEGIETQYF
TRBD1	TRBJ2-4	-	TRBV18	TGTGCCAGCTCACCTGTGCCGGGACAGAAAAACATTCAGTACTTC	CASSPVPGQKNIQYF
TRBD2	TRBJ2-3	few	TRBV2	TGTGCCAGCACCCAGGGACTAGCGGGAGGGCCCGGAGATACGCAGTATTTT	CASTQGLAGGPGDTQYF
-	TRBJ1-5	-	TRBV12-3/TRBV12-4	TGTGCCAGCAGTTCGCGATCAGATCAGCCCCAGCATTTT	CASSSRSDQPQHF
TRBD1	TRBJ1-1	-	TRBV2	TGTGCCAGCAGTGAGAGGGGGCTCACTGAAGCTTTCTTT	CASSERGLTEAFF
-	TRBJ1-2	-	TRBV2	TGTGCCAGCGGGATGGGGGGCTATGGCTACACCTTC	CASGMGGYGYTF
TRBD2	TRBJ2-2	-	TRBV5-1	TGCGCCAGCAGCTTGAATAGCGGGGTAACCGGGGAGCTGTTTTTT	CASSLNSGVTGELFF
-	TRBJ1-1	few	TRBV7-2	TGTGCCAGCAGCTTAGGCTCAGGGTATACTGAAGCTTTCTTT	CASSLGSGYTEAFF
TRBD1	TRBJ2-5	-	TRBV19	TGTGCCAGTAGCGAGCGGACGGGACAGGGATGGGAGACCCAGTACTTC	CASSERTGQGWETQYF
-	TRBJ1-2	-	TRBV9	TGTGCCAGCAACTCCCTCGGCACAGAAGACTATGGCTACACCTTC	CASNSLGTEDYGYTF
-	TRBJ2-3	once	TRBV6-6	TGTGCCAGCACCCCACGTCGCACAGATACGCAGTATTTT	CASTPRRTDTQYF
TRBD1	TRBJ1-4	-	TRBV15	TGTGCCACCAGCAGACAGGGGGGACTGAGGGTTGAAAAACTGTTTTTT	CATSRQGGLRVEKLFF
TRBD1	TRBJ2-1	once	TRBV11-3	TGTGCCAGCAGCCACAAGGGACAGGGGGTCAATGAGCAGTTCTTC	CASSHKGQGVNEQFF
-	TRBJ1-5	-	TRBV19	TGTGCCAGTAGTATAACAGGACCATTCAATCAGCCCCAGCATTTT	CASSITGPFNQPQHF
TRBD1	TRBJ2-7	-	TRBV27	TGTGCCAGCAGCTTAAAAAGACAGGGCTCCTACGAGCAGTACTTC	CASSLKRQGSYEQYF
TRBD2	TRBJ2-3	-	TRBV19	TGTGCCAGTAGCACGACTAGCGGGGGGATCACAGATACGCAGTATTTT	CASSTTSGGITDTQYF
-	TRBJ1-5	-	TRBV19	TGTGCCAGTAGTGATCAGACGGGCGAGCCCCAGCATTTT	CASSDQTGEPQHF
-	TRBJ1-1	-	TRBV7-9	TGTGCCAGCAGCTTCTCCGGCTCGAACACTGAAGCTTTCTTT	CASSFSGSNTEAFF
TRBD2	TRBJ2-3	-	TRBV29-1	TGCAGCGCCCAAGGGACATTTAGCGGGGCAGATACGCAGTATTTT	CSAQGTFSGADTQYF
-	TRBJ1-4	-	TRBV10-3	TGTGCCACCACCAGGGACCTAAATGAAAAACTGTTTTTT	CATTRDLNEKLFF
TRBD1	TRBJ1-2	once	TRBV19	TGTGCCAGTAGTAGGCAGGGGGCAGTTGGTGGCTACACCTTC	CASSRQGAVGGYTF
TRBD2	TRBJ2-3	-	TRBV3-1/TRBV3-2	TGTGCCAGCAGCCAAGAAACTAGCGGGACGGATACGCAGTATTTT	CASSQETSGTDTQYF
-	TRBJ1-4	-	TRBV6-1	TGTGCCAGCAGGGAAAGCGTTTGGGGGCAAAATGAAAAACTGTTTTTT	CASRESVWGQNEKLFF
TRBD1	TRBJ2-3	once	TRBV27	TGTGCCAGCAGTTTAGACAGGGGGGGCACAGATACGCAGTATTTT	CASSLDRGGTDTQYF
TRBD2	TRBJ2-1	-	TRBV11-3	TGTGCCAGCAGCCAGCGACTAGCTTACAATGAGCAGTTCTTC	CASSQRLAYNEQFF
TRBD1	TRBJ2-3	-	TRBV5-1	TGCGCCAGCACCCAACGGGACAGGGAGGGCACAGATACGCAGTATTTT	CASTQRDREGTDTQYF
TRBD2	TRBJ2-7	-	TRBV13	TGTGCCAGCAGCTTAGGCCGGGGGAGGCGGGGGAGCTCCTACGAGCAGTACTTC	CASSLGRGRRGSSYEQYF
TRBD1	TRBJ1-1	once	TRBV4-3	TGCGCCAGCGCTATTGGACAGGGGTACACTGAAGCTTTCTTT	CASAIGQGYTEAFF
TRBD1	TRBJ2-7	-	TRBV6-6	TGTGCCAGCAGTTACACACAGGGGGGTATATACGAGCAGTACTTC	CASSYTQGGIYEQYF
-	TRBJ2-3	once	TRBV4-1	TGCGCCAGCAGCCAAGAGGGAAGGGGGAACACAGATACGCAGTATTTT	CASSQEGRGNTDTQYF
TRBD1	TRBJ2-1	-	TRBV25-1	TGTGCCAGCAGATCCGGACAGGGGAACAATGAGCAGTTCTTC	CASRSGQGNNEQFF
TRBD2	TRBJ2-3	-	TRBV15	TGTGCCACCAGCACTGGGACTAGCGGGGGGGCTGATACGCAGTATTTT	CATSTGTSGGADTQYF
-	TRBJ2-5	-	TRBV6-6	TGTGCCAGCAGTTACTCGAATCAGGAGACCCAGTACTTC	CASSYSNQETQYF
-	TRBJ1-2	-	TRBV25-1	TGTGCCTCATCTCCCGGGACGGGTAACTATGGCTACACCTTC	CASSPGTGNYGYTF
TRBD1	TRBJ2-5	once	TRBV7-2	TGTGCCAGCAGCAAGGACAGGGTTAATCCCCAGTACTTC	CASSKDRVNPQYF
-	TRBJ1-2	-	TRBV9	TGTGCCAGCAGCTCCCCCGCAGCTAACTATGGCTACACCTTC	CASSSPAANYGYTF
-	TRBJ2-5	-	TRBV5-1	TGCGCCAGCAGCTTGGTACAGGGGGGGCAAGAGACCCAGTACTTC	CASSLVQGGQETQYF
TRBD1	TRBJ2-5	-	TRBV29-1	TGCAGCGCATCTCGGACAGGGGCAGAGACCCAGTACTTC	CSASRTGAETQYF
-	TRBJ1-6	-	TRBV27	TGTGCCAGCAGTTTAGCGATGGCGCACTCACCCCTCCACTTT	CASSLAMAHSPLHF
TRBD1	TRBJ1-2	-	TRBV15	TGTGCCACCAGCAGGGGACAGGGGGATGATGGCTACACCTTC	CATSRGQGDDGYTF
-	TRBJ1-2	-	TRBV5-1	TGCGCCAGCAGCTTGCCCGACGCCGCTAACTATGGCTACACCTTC	CASSLPDAANYGYTF
-	TRBJ2-7	-	TRBV2	TGTGCCAGCAGTGCCCTGAGCGAGCAGTACTTC	CASSALSEQYF
-	TRBJ2-7	once	TRBV12-3/TRBV12-4	TGTGCCAGCTGCTTCAGGGTTTGGGCCGAGCAGTACTTC	CASCFRVWAEQYF
TRBD2	TRBJ2-7	few	TRBV28	TGTGCCAGCAGTTTCCCCCGGGGGGGACTTTCCGAGCAGTACTTC	CASSFPRGGLSEQYF
TRBD1	TRBJ2-7	-	TRBV19	TGTGCCAGTAGTACAGCCGGGACAGGTGGGGGCGAGCAGTACTTC	CASSTAGTGGGEQYF
-	TRBJ2-2	-	TRBV13	TGTGCCAGCAGCTTAAATGGGGGCACCGGGGAGCTGTTTTTT	CASSLNGGTGELFF
TRBD1	TRBJ1-2	-	TRBV12-3/TRBV12-4	TGTGCCAGCAGCGACAGGGGCTATGGCTACACCTTC	CASSDRGYGYTF
-	TRBJ1-1	-	TRBV11-3	TGTGCCAGCAGTAGGGGCGTTACTGAAGCTTTCTTT	CASSRGVTEAFF
-	TRBJ2-6	-	TRBV5-1	TGCGCCAGCAGCTGGGGTCCGCCTGGGGCCAACGTCCTGACTTTC	CASSWGPPGANVLTF
-	TRBJ2-7	medium-sized	TRBV7-9	TGTGCCAGCAGCTTTAGCAGTGCAGGCCACGAGCAGTACTTC	CASSFSSAGHEQYF
-	TRBJ1-1	-	TRBV5-1	TGCGCCAGCAGCGAAACCACGCGGAGTGTTACTGAAGCTTTCTTT	CASSETTRSVTEAFF
TRBD2	TRBJ2-7	-	TRBV13	TGTGCCAGCAGCTTGACTAGCAGCTCCTACGAGCAGTACTTC	CASSLTSSSYEQYF
-	TRBJ2-7	-	TRBV4-2	TGTGCCAGCAGCCAAGAGGCGGTTACCTACGAGCAGTACTTC	CASSQEAVTYEQYF